The 23 T cell receptor beta chains below all came from one sample that was sequenced in a study of a mutant IDH1 vaccine in newly diagnosed glioma. Their specific antigens are unknown. TCRdb keeps only in-frame clones here, not all; method: immunoSEQ multiplex PCR. The sample carries about 32,000 clones, roughly 80% recorded once. Time point: week 35, safety follow-up. Each dose of the vaccine consisted of 300 ug of mutant IDH1 20-mer peptide, with topical imiquimod. The sequences come from PBMCs, collected from a glioma patient whose treatment included an IDH1 peptide vaccine. The receptors derive from a woman in her twenties or thirties with glioma. Some clones in this sample may be carry-over from other donors' samples.

The chain links TRBV30 to TRBJ2-7; 7 positions agree with TRBD2. The junction had 12 bases not matched to a gene; V was cut back by 5 bases and J by 2 bases. This CDR3 is 15 amino acids long. Germline CDR1 and CDR2: GTSNPN and SVGIG (reference sequence). CDR3 in DNA: TGTGCCTGGGGGAGCTACGCTAGCGGAACCTACGAGCAGTACTTC. This translates into CAWGSYASGTYEQYF.

V gene TRBV7-8 combines with J gene TRBJ2-7; TRBD2 agrees at 11 bases. The CDR3 contains 13 residues. Germline trimming cut 8 bases from V and 7 bases from J; bases unmatched to any gene: 7. Per germline, CDR1 SGHVS and CDR2 FQNEAQ. CDR3 protein: CASGLAGGSEQYF. The CDR3 DNA sequence: TGTGCCAGCGGCCTAGCGGGAGGTTCGGAGCAGTACTTC.

This clone was observed a single time. J is TRBJ2-5 and V is TRBV27; 14 nucleotides match TRBD2. CDR3 length equals 16 residues. Losses at the gene ends were 5 bases for V and 5 bases for J; bases not matched to a gene: 7. Germline V gene lookup returns CDR1 MNHEY and CDR2 SMNVEV (reference sequence). The DNA of the CDR3 is TGTGCCAGCAGTAGATTCGGGACTAGCGGGAGTGAGACCCAGTACTTC. Translated: CASSRFGTSGSETQYF.

This clone was picked up a small number of times. The CDR3 DNA reads as TGTGCCAGTAGTCCTGGGGGCTTAGGAAACACCATATATTTT. This sequence encodes CASSPGGLGNTIYF. The rearrangement joins TRBV19 to TRBJ1-3, with D tentatively TRBD1 (6 bases). The V gene's germline CDR1 is LNHDA and CDR2 SQIVND (reference sequence). Trimming pared 5 bases from V and 4 bases from J, leaving 12 bases between. The CDR3 runs 14 residues. The full variable domain, its missing parts supplied by reference TRBV19 and TRBJ1-3, is DGGITQSPKYLFRKEGQNVTLSCEQNLNHDAMYWYRQDPGQGLRLIYYSQIVNDFQKGDIAEGYSVSREKKESFPLTVTSAQKNPTAFYLCASSPGGLGNTIYFGEGSWLTVV.

The sample holds a few counts of this clone. V usage is TRBV7-2 and J usage is TRBJ2-7; D might be TRBD2 (5 bases). The CDR3 loop spans 14 amino acids. The V gene lost 3 bases and the J gene lost 2 bases, with 11 bases spanning the gap. Germline-derived CDR1 and CDR2 are SGHTA and FQGNSA. CDR3 amino acids: CASSFGGSAYEQYF. The DNA of the CDR3 is TGTGCCAGCAGCTTTGGCGGGTCGGCCTACGAGCAGTACTTC.

The V call is TRBV28, the J call TRBJ2-2, with 10 bases lining up with TRBD1. Germline CDR1 and CDR2: MDHEN and SYDVKM. This CDR3 is 15 amino acids long. The junction had 3 bases not matched to a gene; V was cut back by 3 bases and J by 5 bases. CDR3 protein: CASSFGTGETGELFF. As DNA, the CDR3 is TGTGCCAGCAGTTTTGGGACAGGGGAAACCGGGGAGCTGTTTTTT.

There are a few counts of this clone. The J gene is TRBJ1-5, the V gene TRBV19; 8 bases fit TRBD1. The CDR3 has 16 residues. J was trimmed by 1 base and V by 3 bases; bases with no gene match: 5. CDR1 is LNHDA and CDR2 is SQIVND in the germline V gene (reference sequence). As DNA, the CDR3 is TGTGCCAGTAGTATGGAACAGGGGGGAAGCAATCAGCCCCAGCATTTT. Protein product: CASSMEQGGSNQPQHF.

The chain joins TRBV28 to TRBJ2-7; 14 nucleotides agree with TRBD2. Germline V CDR1 and CDR2: MDHEN, SYDVKM. V was clipped by 8 bases and J by 2 bases; unmatched bases: 5. This CDR3 region has 15 residues. CDR3 loop: CASAGTSGRPYEQYF. CDR3 bases: TGTGCCAGCGCCGGGACTAGCGGGAGACCCTACGAGCAGTACTTC.

The rearrangement links TRBV9 to TRBJ2-3; the D is unclear. Germline V lookup: CDR1 SGDLS, CDR2 YYNGEE. With 0 bases removed from V and 6 bases from J, the gap between germline ends came to 5 bases. This CDR3 region has 12 residues. The CDR3 here is CASSVGLDTQYF. The CDR3, as DNA: TGTGCCAGCAGCGTAGGGCTGGATACGCAGTATTTT.

The V and J genes are TRBV30 and TRBJ2-2; D tentatively reads TRBD1 or TRBD2 (6 bases each). This CDR3 spans 16 amino acids. V was pared by 3 bases and J by 6 bases, with 20 bases between. Germline V gene data show CDR1 as GTSNPN and CDR2 as SVGIG (reference sequence). CDR3 DNA: TGTGCCTGGAGGGGGGGCCAAAGATTAGGGGCCGGGGAGCTGTTTTTT. Protein sequence: CAWRGGQRLGAGELFF.

CDR3 sequence: CASSSGNTTDTQYF. Written as DNA, the CDR3 is TGTGCCAGCAGTTCCGGGAACACCACAGATACGCAGTATTTT. The genes are TRBV7-9 and TRBJ2-3, with D perhaps matching TRBD2 (5 bases). The length of the CDR3 is 14 residues. V was clipped by 6 bases and J by 2 bases, with 12 bases between them. CDR1 and CDR2 from the germline V gene are SEHNR and FQNEAQ (reference sequence).

The chain is built from TRBV29-1 and TRBJ2-7; perhaps TRBD2 as D (5 bases). Germline assignment: CDR1 SQVTM and CDR2 ANQGSEA. The CDR3 has 12 amino acids. Trimming removed 1 base at V and 2 bases at J, with 6 bases between. The CDR3 loop is CSVEAGTYEQYF. In DNA form, the CDR3 reads TGCAGCGTTGAAGCGGGGACCTACGAGCAGTACTTC.

This clone was picked up one time. The V call is TRBV5-1, the J call TRBJ2-6, with D unclear. This CDR3 has 16 amino acids. CDR1 SGHRS and CDR2 YFSETQ come from the germline V gene. The ends were cut back, 3 bases at V and 0 bases at J, with 10 bases in the middle. CDR3 DNA: TGCGCCAGCAGCTATGGACGAGGCTCTGGGGCCAACGTCCTGACTTTC. Encoded protein: CASSYGRGSGANVLTF.

The chain employs TRBV7-2 and TRBJ1-1; 7 bases fit TRBD1. The CDR3 contains 19 residues. V trimming: 1 base; J trimming: 0 bases; junction bases outside the gene matches: 14. Per germline, CDR1 SGHTA and CDR2 FQGNSA. CDR3 in DNA: TGTGCCAGCAGCTTAGAAGCGAGGACAGGCGACTTCATGAACACTGAAGCTTTCTTT. Its protein product is CASSLEARTGDFMNTEAFF.

This clone turned up a few times. V usage is TRBV11-2 and J usage is TRBJ2-7, with 8 bases that match TRBD1. Losses at the gene ends were 0 bases for V and 1 base for J; bases not matched to a gene: 2. CDR1 is SGHAT, CDR2 FQNNGV, per germline. The CDR3 spans 15 residues. The CDR3 DNA sequence: TGTGCCAGCAGCTTAGAGCGGACAGGGTCCTACGAGCAGTACTTC. It is translated as CASSLERTGSYEQYF.

CDR3 region: CASSDGGTDTQYF. CDR3 nucleotides: TGCGCCAGCAGTGATGGAGGAACAGATACGCAGTATTTT. The rearrangement joins TRBV10-2 to TRBJ2-3, with D possibly matching TRBD2 (5 bases). The CDR3 extends over 13 amino acids. The germline CDR1 and CDR2 sequences are WSHSY and SAAADI. The ends were cut back, 3 bases at V and 3 bases at J, with 7 bases in the middle.

This chain links TRBV10-2 with TRBJ1-4; tentatively, D is TRBD1 (5 bases). The V and J ends lost 3 bases and 4 bases respectively, with 18 bases between them. CDR1 is WSHSY, CDR2 SAAADI, per germline. CDR3 length: 17 residues. In nucleotides, the CDR3 is TGCGCCAGCAGTGAAGGACATCCTTCACCCGTTAATGAAAAACTGTTTTTT. Encoded protein: CASSEGHPSPVNEKLFF.

The V call is TRBV4-2, the J call TRBJ2-5; 8 bases agree with TRBD2. With V trimmed by 4 bases and J by 4 bases, 8 bases remained unmatched. The CDR3 is made up of 15 amino acids. The germline V gene encodes CDR1 LGHNA and CDR2 YNFKEQ. CDR3 residues: CASSLLAGRGETQYF. CDR3 nucleotide sequence: TGTGCCAGCAGCCTATTAGCGGGGAGAGGAGAGACCCAGTACTTC.

This rearrangement joins TRBV5-1 to TRBJ2-5, with 7 bases identical to TRBD2. There are 17 residues in the CDR3. CDR1 is SGHRS and CDR2 is YFSETQ in the germline V gene. The V and J ends lost 5 bases and 1 base, in that order; junction bases with no gene match: 14. The CDR3, as DNA: TGCGCCAGCAGTGCGGGCGGGAGCGGGGTTATCCAAGAGACCCAGTACTTC. Its translation is CASSAGGSGVIQETQYF.

V and J are TRBV6-5 and TRBJ2-7, with 10 positions matching TRBD1. The CDR3 has 15 amino acids. With V trimmed by 2 bases and J by 2 bases, 3 bases remained unmatched. In germline, CDR1 is MNHEY, CDR2 SVGAGI. The CDR3 spells CASSYQGQGPYEQYF. Written as DNA, the CDR3 is TGTGCCAGCAGTTACCAGGGACAGGGGCCCTACGAGCAGTACTTC.

V gene TRBV4-1 combines with J gene TRBJ2-1; D is possibly TRBD2 (5 bases). CDR3 length: 17 amino acids. Germline CDR1 and CDR2: MGHRA and YSYEKL. Trimming cost V 3 bases and J 4 bases, with 19 bases left between them. The CDR3 sequence: CASSHPIGLEEYNEQFF. The CDR3 DNA is TGCGCCAGCAGCCACCCCATCGGACTGGAGGAGTACAATGAGCAGTTCTTC.

The gene calls are TRBV10-1 and TRBJ2-2; D is unclear. Per the germline V gene, CDR1 is WNHNN and CDR2 is SYGVQD (reference sequence). Trimming pared 0 bases from V and 3 bases from J, leaving 5 bases between. The CDR3 has 14 amino acids. CDR3 amino acids: CASSESKYTGELFF. The CDR3 DNA follows: TGCGCCAGCAGTGAGTCTAAGTACACCGGGGAGCTGTTTTTT.

This clone was seen just once. This sequence joins TRBV10-3 and TRBJ2-7, with D possibly TRBD2 on 6 matching bases. Germline lookup yields CDR1 ENHRY and CDR2 SYGVKD. This CDR3 is built from 12 residues. V was cut by 7 bases and J by 7 bases, with 14 bases left in between. CDR3 nucleotide sequence: TGTGCCATCAAGGCGGTGGCGGGGGAGCAGTACTTC. Amino acid sequence: CAIKAVAGEQYF.